Shown below are 29 T cell receptor beta chains from a single sample sequenced in a study of blood T cell repertoires in COVID-19. The repertoire was sequenced with immunoSEQ multiplex PCR; TCRdb's copy has only in-frame clones and lacks some. The sample lists around 170,000 clones, more than 90% occurring once. The material sequenced was peripheral blood. These TCRs come from a man over 45 with acute or convalescent COVID-19.

This chain joins TRBV3-1 (or the pseudogene TRBV3-2) and TRBJ1-1; TRBD1 matches at 7 bases. Germline lookup yields CDR1 LGHDT and CDR2 YNNKEL (reference sequence). The CDR3 is 16 amino acids. V dropped 1 base and J dropped 1; count of bases not matched to a gene: 6. The CDR3, as DNA: TGTGCCAGCAGCCAAGGTACAGGGGCCCCGAACACTGAAGCTTTCTTT. Its protein is CASSQGTGAPNTEAFF.

The gene calls are TRBV5-8 and TRBJ1-2; D possibly corresponds to TRBD1 (6 bases). The CDR3 extends over 14 amino acids. Germline-derived CDR1 and CDR2 are SGHTS and YDEGEE. With 3 bases removed from V and 6 bases from J, the gap between germline ends came to 15 bases. The CDR3 here is CASSYGRGANGYTF. CDR3 in DNA: TGTGCCAGCAGCTATGGCCGGGGGGCAAATGGCTACACCTTC. Combining the CDR3 with reference TRBV5-8 and TRBJ1-2 gives the whole variable domain EAGVTQSPTHLIKTRGQQATLRCSPISGHTSVYWYQQALGLGLQFLLWYDEGEERNRGNFPPRFSGRQFPNYSSELNVNALELEDSALYLCASSYGRGANGYTFGSGTRLTVV.

V gene TRBV7-6 combines with J gene TRBJ2-1; D is possibly TRBD2 (5 bases). CDR1 SGHVS and CDR2 FNYEAQ come from the germline V gene. Trimming shortened V by 1 base and J by 0 bases, and 16 bases separated the two germline ends. The CDR3 spans 18 residues. CDR3 sequence reads: CASSLGPGLVPSYNEQFF. Written as DNA, the CDR3 is TGTGCCAGCAGCTTAGGCCCCGGACTCGTTCCCTCCTACAATGAGCAGTTCTTC.

The chain joins TRBV2 to TRBJ1-5, with TRBD1 identical over 12 bases. Per germline, CDR1 SNHLY and CDR2 FYNNEI. The V gene end was trimmed by 6 bases and the J gene end by 6 bases; junction bases not matched to a gene: 6. The CDR3 spans 15 residues. In nucleotides, the CDR3 is TGTGCCAGCAGCTACGGGACAGGGGGCGTTCAGCCCCAGCATTTT. This sequence encodes CASSYGTGGVQPQHF.

CDR3 in DNA: TGTGCCAGCAGCTGGGGAGCGAACACCGGGGAGCTGTTTTTT. Protein sequence: CASSWGANTGELFF. This chain joins TRBV7-8 and TRBJ2-2; TRBD2 is a possible D gene (5 bases). Germline V gene sequence: CDR1 SGHVS, CDR2 FQNEAQ. This CDR3 region has 14 residues. V was trimmed by 4 bases and J by 0 bases, leaving 6 bases between them.

This sequence joins TRBV10-3 and TRBJ2-3, with TRBD2 identical over 10 bases. CDR3 size: 17 residues. Germline V gene data show CDR1 as ENHRY and CDR2 as SYGVKD. Unmatched junction bases numbered 9, after V lost 2 bases and J lost 4 bases. The CDR3 is CAISEPLAGEMADTQYF. CDR3 sequence (DNA): TGTGCCATCAGTGAGCCCCTAGCGGGGGAGATGGCAGATACGCAGTATTTT.

The V gene is TRBV3-1 (or the pseudogene TRBV3-2), the J gene TRBJ1-4; possibly TRBD1 for D (5 bases). Trimming pared 4 bases from V and 7 bases from J, leaving 22 bases between. The CDR3 has 17 residues. CDR1 LGHDT and CDR2 YNNKEL come from the germline V gene (reference sequence). CDR3 region: CASSLGTGEAAREKLFF. The CDR3 bases are TGTGCCAGCAGCCTCGGGACGGGGGAAGCAGCGCGTGAAAAACTGTTTTTT.

CDR3 coding DNA: TGTGCCAGCAGCTTAAACCCGGGGGCCAAAAACATTCAGTACTTC. Translation: CASSLNPGAKNIQYF. The chain joins TRBV7-2 to TRBJ2-4; a weak D match, TRBD2 (5 bases). Germline V gives CDR1 SGHTA, CDR2 FQGNSA. This CDR3 has 15 residues. Trimming removed 2 bases at V and 1 base at J, with 9 bases between.

This clone was found once. V and J are TRBV6-5 and TRBJ2-4; 7 positions match TRBD1. J lost 0 bases, V lost 8 bases, and 7 bases had no gene match. The CDR3 is 15 amino acids. The germline gives CDR1 MNHEY, CDR2 SVGAGI. CDR3 residues: CASLRQGEAKNIQYF. As DNA, the CDR3 is TGTGCCAGCCTTCGGCAGGGGGAAGCCAAAAACATTCAGTACTTC.

The chain uses TRBV10-3 and TRBJ1-1, with TRBD1 identical over 9 bases. The length of the CDR3 is 16 residues. The germline V gene encodes CDR1 ENHRY and CDR2 SYGVKD. V lost 3 bases, J lost 4 bases, and 9 bases stayed unmatched. CDR3 coding DNA: TGTGCCATCAGTGATCTACCGGGACAGGGATTCACTGAAGCTTTCTTT. It yields the protein CAISDLPGQGFTEAFF.

The rearrangement uses TRBV19 and TRBJ1-2, with 8 nucleotides matching TRBD1. V lost 7 bases and J lost 7; bases outside the gene matches: 8. CDR3 length: 13 amino acids. Germline V gene data show CDR1 as LNHDA and CDR2 as SQIVND (reference sequence). CDR3 coding DNA: TGTGCCAGTAAGGACAGGGAATTTGGTGGCTACACCTTC. This translates into CASKDREFGGYTF.

V is TRBV24-1 and J is TRBJ1-5; D may be TRBD1 (6 bases). The V and J ends lost 0 bases and 4 bases respectively, with 30 bases between them. This CDR3 has 22 amino acids. The germline V gene encodes CDR1 KGHDR and CDR2 SFDVKD. The DNA for the CDR3 is TGTGCCACCAGTGATTTGCGTGACGAAGGGGGGGAGGAGCGCGGTGGGAATCAGCCCCAGCATTTT. Encoded protein: CATSDLRDEGGEERGGNQPQHF.

This clone was seen only once. The chain has TRBV5-1 and TRBJ2-6; weak D call: TRBD1 (5 bases). Germline V gene data show CDR1 as SGHRS and CDR2 as YFSETQ. Trimming stripped 3 bases from V and 0 bases from J, with 10 bases between. The CDR3 length is 16 residues. CDR3: CASSSTVLSGANVLTF. CDR3 coding DNA: TGCGCCAGCAGCTCGACAGTTCTCTCTGGGGCCAACGTCCTGACTTTC.

The rearrangement joins TRBV6-5 to TRBJ2-1; 8 positions match TRBD2. Germline V CDR1 and CDR2: MNHEY, SVGAGI. V lost 7 bases, J lost 2 bases, and 7 bases stayed unmatched. CDR3 length: 15 residues. The CDR3 here is CASMGERGPYNEQFF. The CDR3, as DNA: TGTGCCAGCATGGGCGAGCGGGGGCCCTACAATGAGCAGTTCTTC.

The V gene is TRBV13, the J gene TRBJ2-7; tentative D call: TRBD1 (6 bases). The ends were cut back, 4 bases at V and 0 bases at J, with 10 bases in the middle. Germline V gene sequence: CDR1 PRHDT, CDR2 FYEKMQ (reference sequence). This CDR3 has 14 amino acids. The CDR3 DNA reads as TGTGCCAGCAGCTCAGGGACACTCTCCTACGAGCAGTACGTC. This codes for CASSSGTLSYEQYV.

V gene TRBV4-1 combines with J gene TRBJ1-3, with 7 bases that match TRBD1. There are 14 residues in the CDR3. V was clipped by 1 base and J by 6 bases; unmatched bases: 3. Germline V CDR1 and CDR2: MGHRA, YSYEKL. CDR3 residues: CASSQGQGANTIYF. CDR3 nucleotides: TGCGCCAGCAGCCAAGGACAGGGTGCAAACACCATATATTTT.

J is TRBJ2-5 and V is TRBV2, with 8 nucleotides matching TRBD2. CDR1 is SNHLY, CDR2 FYNNEI, per germline. The J segment lost 1 base and the V segment lost 4 bases, leaving 8 bases of the junction unmatched. This CDR3 has 16 amino acids. The CDR3 coding sequence is TGTGCCAGCAGTGTTACGAGTAGCGGGGTCCAAGAGACCCAGTACTTC. It specifies CASSVTSSGVQETQYF.

The chain recombines TRBV7-2 with TRBJ1-1; D perhaps matches TRBD1 (6 bases). CDR1 and CDR2 from the germline V gene are SGHTA and FQGNSA. The CDR3 has 15 residues. V lost 7 bases, J lost 6 bases, and 21 bases lay in between. The CDR3 protein is CASTLVILGGAEAFF. CDR3 nucleotides: TGTGCCAGCACCCTGGTGATATTAGGGGGGGCTGAAGCTTTCTTT.

The chain uses TRBV7-2 and TRBJ1-2, with a tentative D call TRBD1 (6 bases). The V gene's germline CDR1 is SGHTA and CDR2 FQGNSA. Trimming pared 1 base from V and 3 bases from J, leaving 9 bases between. There are 14 residues in the CDR3. The DNA for the CDR3 is TGTGCCAGCAGCTTAGACAGGGCCTACTATGGCTACACCTTC. This sequence encodes CASSLDRAYYGYTF.

This chain uses TRBV7-9 with TRBJ1-5; perhaps TRBD1 as D (6 bases). In germline, CDR1 is SEHNR, CDR2 FQNEAQ (reference sequence). This CDR3 region has 15 residues. V dropped 1 base and J dropped 7 bases, with 14 bases sitting between them. DNA of the CDR3: TGTGCCAGCAGCTTAGGTCAGGGGATACAACAGCCCCAGCATTTT. Translated, it gives CASSLGQGIQQPQHF.

V is TRBV19 and J is TRBJ2-5; D is perhaps TRBD1 (6 bases). Trimming took 4 bases from V and 5 from J, leaving 8 bases between them. The germline V gene encodes CDR1 LNHDA and CDR2 SQIVND (reference sequence). The CDR3 covers 12 residues. The CDR3 loop reads CASSTQGETQYF. The DNA of the CDR3 is TGTGCCAGTAGTACTCAGGGGGAGACCCAGTACTTC.

This sequence joins TRBV18 and TRBJ1-5; 7 positions agree with TRBD1. CDR3 size: 15 residues. V trimming: 2 bases; J trimming: 5 bases; junction bases outside the gene matches: 6. CDR1 is KGHSH and CDR2 is LQKENI in the germline V gene. CDR3 nucleotide sequence: TGTGCCAGCTCACCATCTACAGGGGTGCATCAGCCCCAGCATTTT. Translated, it gives CASSPSTGVHQPQHF.

The V call is TRBV5-1, the J call TRBJ2-3, with 8 bases that match TRBD1. The CDR3 is 14 residues long. With 3 bases clipped from V and 5 bases from J, the junction kept 5 bases outside the gene matches. Germline CDR1 is SGHRS and CDR2 is YFSETQ. The CDR3 DNA follows: TGCGCCAGCAGCTCACTCAGGGGGCGAGATACGCAGTATTTT. Translating gives CASSSLRGRDTQYF.

The V and J genes are TRBV9 and TRBJ2-1; 8 nucleotides agree with TRBD2. The CDR3 covers 15 residues. Germline trimming cut 2 bases from V and 6 bases from J; bases unmatched to any gene: 7. Per the germline V gene, CDR1 is SGDLS and CDR2 is YYNGEE. CDR3 sequence reads: CASSVGGARLNEQFF. In nucleotides, the CDR3 is TGTGCCAGCAGCGTCGGGGGGGCCCGTCTCAATGAGCAGTTCTTC.

The chain combines TRBV13 with TRBJ1-4, with D unresolved. The CDR3 length is 16 residues. V was clipped by 3 bases and J by 12 bases, with 23 bases between them. CDR1 and CDR2 (germline): PRHDT, FYEKMQ (reference sequence). CDR3 in DNA: TGTGCCAGCAGCTTCAGCCCGGGAACAGCTCCCGGGGAACTGTTTTTT. It translates to CASSFSPGTAPGELFF. Together with reference TRBV13 and TRBJ1-4, the CDR3 gives the full variable domain: AAGVIQSPRHLIKEKRETATLKCYPIPRHDTVYWYQQGPGQDPQFLISFYEKMQSDKGSIPDRFSAQQFSDYHSELNMSSLELGDSALYFCASSFSPGTAPGELFFGSGTQLSVL.

V gene TRBV2 combines with J gene TRBJ2-1; TRBD2 agrees at 8 bases. The junction had 7 bases not matched to a gene; V was cut back by 0 bases and J by 9 bases. The germline V gene has CDR1 SNHLY and CDR2 FYNNEI. There are 15 residues in the CDR3. This CDR3 reads CASSEAGIAGPEQFF. The CDR3 DNA reads TGTGCCAGCAGTGAAGCGGGGATAGCGGGACCTGAGCAGTTCTTC.

V is TRBV5-6 and J is TRBJ2-7, with 10 nucleotides matching TRBD2. The V gene's germline CDR1 is SGHDT and CDR2 YYEEEE. Trimming cost V 2 bases and J 5 bases; bases outside gene matches: 7. The CDR3 consists of 15 residues. The CDR3 spells CASSFSGGRLDEQYV. CDR3 sequence (DNA): TGTGCCAGCAGCTTTAGCGGGGGGAGGTTGGACGAGCAGTACGTC.

V usage is TRBV27 and J usage is TRBJ1-5; no definite D call. Trimming cost V 6 bases and J 6 bases, with 15 bases left between them. Germline V lookup: CDR1 MNHEY, CDR2 SMNVEV (reference sequence). The CDR3 is 14 amino acids. This chain's CDR3 is CASSPLDMSQPQHF. CDR3 bases: TGTGCCAGCAGCCCCCTCGACATGAGTCAGCCCCAGCATTTT.

The chain has TRBV5-4 and TRBJ2-5, with D maybe TRBD2 (7 bases). The CDR3 contains 16 residues. V lost 4 bases and J lost 0, with 16 bases in between. Germline assignment: CDR1 SGHNT and CDR2 YYREEE (reference sequence). The CDR3 region is CASSRGAVSYQETQYF. DNA for the CDR3: TGTGCCAGCAGCCGGGGGGCAGTCTCGTACCAAGAGACCCAGTACTTC.